The T cell receptor beta chain described here comes from a study of T-cell reconstitution after alpha-beta-depleted transplantation in children. Preparation of the TCRbeta library involved a method that used unique molecular identifiers. Each CDR3 protein gets one entry after TCRdb re-called the PCR reads with MiXCR. The profile shows hundreds of thousands of distinct CDR3 sequences, around 13% of them singletons. This clonotype was observed many times. Antigen: not known. Study observations and caveats: Surviving recipient T cells and thymic progenitors underlay high day-60 TCRbeta diversity in some patients. Once a year had passed after transplant, T-cell counts and diversity came mostly from newly produced T cells. Reports say that about two months after transplant, the alpha-beta T cells came out of several hundred graft clones that had expanded.

The CDR3 runs 14 residues. The germline CDR1 and CDR2 sequences are SGHVS and FQNEAQ. V trimming: 5 bases; J trimming: 3 bases; junction bases outside the gene matches: 6. The source is a girl aged 2 to 10 with congenital amegakaryocytic thrombocytopenia, due to receive a stem cell transplant. The rearrangement links TRBV7-8 to TRBJ2-5; TRBD1 matches 7 bases. Sequencing used PBMCs, obtained before TCRalphabeta/CD19-depleted stem cell transplant. The CDR3 region has the DNA TGTGCCAGCAGCCCAGACAGGGACAAAGAGACCCAGTACTTC. Translation: CASSPDRDKETQYF.